This T cell receptor (beta chain) was retrieved from a study of tumor-infiltrating lymphocytes in primary liver carcinoma. Germline DNA was also extracted, and blood RNA derived from unsorted whole blood. Trimming removed 4 bases at V and 7 bases at J, with 15 bases between. Per germline, CDR1 GTSNPN and CDR2 SVGIG (reference sequence). CDR3 length: 13 residues. In this sample, this clonotype turned up once. A much larger clone lies a single base off, so this may be a read error. From approximately 490 ng total RNA, TCR beta cDNA was generated with a primer in the constant region. Three rounds of nested multiplex PCR with slightly modified ARM-PCR produced TCR beta libraries. The first two PCR rounds used TRBV1-TRBV30 forward primers with a C-beta reverse primer, about 10 cycles each. Each CDR3 protein is one row after TCRdb ran MiXCR on the multiplex PCR reads. The sample includes more than 150,000 distinct CDR3 sequences, 60% of them seen just once.

Input material: peripheral blood. This receptor was obtained from a man aged 40-49 years with primary liver carcinoma and hepatitis B virus infection. The rearrangement uses TRBV30 and TRBJ2-3; D remains unclear. The CDR3 sequence: CAWISLPPYTQYF. In DNA, the CDR3 is TGTGCCTGGATTTCCCTACCCCCATATACGCAGTATTTT.